Included here is one T cell receptor beta chain sequence, with context. Its antigen remains unidentified. This sample is part of a study of identical twins. Germline V CDR1 and CDR2: MDHEN, SYDVKM. The CDR3 has 13 amino acids. The V gene lost 4 bases and the J gene lost 6 bases, with 12 bases spanning the gap. Each CDR3 protein is one row after TCRdb ran MiXCR on the 5' RACE reads. The repertoire holds approximately 490,000 distinct CDR3 sequences, with more than 20% as singletons. Study-wide results and caveats: Rather than following the same donors, the conclusions depended on cross-sectional statistical analysis. Compared with unrelated sharing, twin-shared out-of-frame alpha sequences had more low-probability sequences.

In addition, the sample was reused for a study of yellow fever vaccine responses in identical twins.

The receptor's source is a woman aged 18-30 years in good health. The chain links TRBV28 to TRBJ1-2; D gene unclear. The material sequenced was CD4+ T cells sorted from blood. Written as DNA, the CDR3 is TGTGCCAGCAGTTCCGGCGGCTCAAATGGCTACACCTTC. It translates to CASSSGGSNGYTF.